This T cell receptor beta chain was identified in a study of cytomegalovirus exposure and HLA in healthy donors. Researchers ran the PCR with 60 Vbeta and 13 Jbeta primers. Sequencing was performed with immunoSEQ multiplex PCR; in TCRdb, only in-frame clones are kept and a portion is missing. The sample holds about 180,000 clones, more than 70% seen once. CDR3 size: 14 residues. Germline lookup yields CDR1 SGHDN and CDR2 FVKESK. Trimming cost V 6 bases and J 3 bases, with 13 bases left between them. The chain joins TRBV14 to TRBJ2-3; tentatively, D is TRBD2 (6 bases). This receptor was identified in a man aged 25 to 40 in good health and CMV-seronegative. Input material: PBMCs. The CDR3 spells CASRQLSGTDTQYF. In DNA, the CDR3 is TGTGCCAGCAGACAACTTAGCGGTACAGATACGCAGTATTTT.